This T cell receptor (beta chain) appears in the sequencing data of a study of metastatic and nonmetastatic thyroid tumors. TCRdb reanalyzed the PCR reads with MiXCR. Of about 32,000 clones listed, around a fifth were seen once; the top ten hold 6.5% to 8%. The entire patient cohort was treatment-naive prior to thyroid surgery. Material: blood. The receptor comes from a female donor with papillary thyroid cancer or a benign thyroid nodule (not recorded which). Some clones in this sample may be carry-over from other donors' samples.

The CDR3 DNA is TGTGCCAGCAGCGTAGGCACAGATACGCAGTATTTT. Translating gives CASSVGTDTQYF. The gene calls are TRBV9 and TRBJ2-3; D gene ambiguous. Germline CDR1 SGDLS, CDR2 YYNGEE. CDR3 length: 12 residues. With 0 bases removed from V and 1 base from J, the gap between germline ends came to 0 bases.